Below, 9 T cell receptor beta chains from the same sample are listed, as sequenced in a study of cytomegalovirus exposure and HLA in healthy donors (dated by TCRdb to about 2017). Libraries came from the immunoSEQ multiplex PCR assay. For the multiplex PCR, a mixture combining 60 forward primers for TCR Vbeta segments and 13 reverse primers for TCR Jbeta segments was used. The source is immuneACCESS, and TCRdb retained only in-frame sequences with V and J called. Part of the clones is not carried over; for the studies checked, unresolved V genes explain less than half of this, and the remainder is unexplained. The table for this sample lists about 120,000 clones; approximately 8% of them were counted only once. Less than 6.5% of the sample is taken by the ten largest. Sequenced material: PBMCs. The receptors shown here come from a woman in her forties in good health and CMV-seropositive.

This clone has a handful of counts. The chain links TRBV6-5 to TRBJ1-1, with D tentatively TRBD1 (6 bases). CDR1 and CDR2 from the germline V gene are MNHEY and SVGAGI. Trimming cost V 5 bases and J 4 bases, with 14 bases left between them. The CDR3 totals 14 residues. Here the CDR3 DNA reads TGTGCCAGCAGTGTCGACAGGTTGGTCACTGAAGCTTTCTTT. This translates into CASSVDRLVTEAFF.

This clone has only a few counts. The J gene is TRBJ2-3, the V gene TRBV18, with D perhaps TRBD1 (6 bases). Looked up from germline, CDR1 is KGHSH and CDR2 is LQKENI. Trimming removed 3 bases from V and 0 bases from J, with 10 bases in between. CDR3 size: 15 residues. The CDR3 DNA follows: TGTGCCAGCTCACCGGGGGCAGCTAGCACAGATACGCAGTATTTT. It encodes CASSPGAASTDTQYF. Filled out from reference TRBV18 and TRBJ2-3, the complete variable domain reads NAGVMQNPRHLVRRRGQEARLRCSPMKGHSHVYWYRQLPEEGLKFMVYLQKENIIDESGMPKERFSAEFPKEGPSILRIQQVVRGDSAAYFCASSPGAASTDTQYFGPGTRLTVL.

This clone was observed a handful of times. The gene calls are TRBV27 and TRBJ1-1; 7 nucleotides line up with TRBD1. J lost 1 base, V lost 5 bases, and 7 bases had no gene match. Germline assignment: CDR1 MNHEY and CDR2 SMNVEV (reference sequence). This CDR3 region has 15 residues. CDR3 sequence reads: CASSTRGTQNTEAFF. CDR3 in DNA: TGTGCCAGCAGTACCAGGGGGACTCAGAACACTGAAGCTTTCTTT.

The chain is built from TRBV27 and TRBJ1-1; TRBD1 matches 10 bases. V shed 3 bases and J 9 bases; nucleotides not matched to a gene: 4. The germline V gene has CDR1 MNHEY and CDR2 SMNVEV (reference sequence). The CDR3 loop spans 13 amino acids. This CDR3 is CASSFRTGGKAFF. DNA of the CDR3: TGTGCCAGCAGTTTCAGGACAGGGGGTAAAGCTTTCTTT.

The chain employs TRBV5-5 and TRBJ2-1; no reliable D call. V shed 6 bases and J shed 2 bases, with 15 bases lying between them. The CDR3 runs to 15 residues. The germline CDR1 and CDR2 sequences are SGHKS and YYEKEE (reference sequence). Here the CDR3 reads CASNPTSSPYNEQFF. Written as DNA, the CDR3 is TGTGCCAGCAACCCCACCTCCAGTCCCTACAATGAGCAGTTCTTC.

This clone came up a few times. This rearrangement joins TRBV6-4 to TRBJ1-2, with D unclear. The CDR3 covers 14 residues. Germline CDR1 MRHNA, CDR2 SNTAGT. V dropped 0 bases and J dropped 8 bases, with 13 bases sitting between them. CDR3 in DNA: TGTGCCAGCAGTGACTCTGGCCAGGTCGGCGGCTACACCTTC. It codes for CASSDSGQVGGYTF.

The chain combines TRBV6-1 with TRBJ2-3, with D maybe TRBD1 (7 bases). This CDR3 spans 13 amino acids. Looked up from germline, CDR1 is MNHNS and CDR2 is SASEGT. V was trimmed by 4 bases and J by 8 bases, leaving 13 bases between them. This CDR3 is CASSAGGQGTQYF. CDR3 bases: TGTGCCAGCAGTGCAGGGGGGCAGGGTACGCAGTATTTT.

The chain carries TRBV5-4 and TRBJ2-3, with D perhaps TRBD2 (5 bases). This CDR3 has 12 residues. Trimming took off 7 bases at V and 6 bases at J, with 12 bases between the two ends. Germline values: CDR1 SGHNT, CDR2 YYREEE (reference sequence). Here the CDR3 DNA reads TGTGCCAGCTCCCTAGCCCGGGATACGCAGTATTTT. As protein: CASSLARDTQYF.

This clone turned up a few times. The rearrangement joins TRBV27 to TRBJ1-5, with D tentatively TRBD1 (6 bases). Trimming took off 0 bases at V and 5 bases at J, with 8 bases between the two ends. The CDR3 covers 14 residues. From germline, CDR1 is MNHEY and CDR2 SMNVEV (reference sequence). CDR3 sequence reads: CASSLSGGDQPQHF. CDR3 in DNA: TGTGCCAGCAGTTTATCAGGGGGGGATCAGCCCCAGCATTTT.